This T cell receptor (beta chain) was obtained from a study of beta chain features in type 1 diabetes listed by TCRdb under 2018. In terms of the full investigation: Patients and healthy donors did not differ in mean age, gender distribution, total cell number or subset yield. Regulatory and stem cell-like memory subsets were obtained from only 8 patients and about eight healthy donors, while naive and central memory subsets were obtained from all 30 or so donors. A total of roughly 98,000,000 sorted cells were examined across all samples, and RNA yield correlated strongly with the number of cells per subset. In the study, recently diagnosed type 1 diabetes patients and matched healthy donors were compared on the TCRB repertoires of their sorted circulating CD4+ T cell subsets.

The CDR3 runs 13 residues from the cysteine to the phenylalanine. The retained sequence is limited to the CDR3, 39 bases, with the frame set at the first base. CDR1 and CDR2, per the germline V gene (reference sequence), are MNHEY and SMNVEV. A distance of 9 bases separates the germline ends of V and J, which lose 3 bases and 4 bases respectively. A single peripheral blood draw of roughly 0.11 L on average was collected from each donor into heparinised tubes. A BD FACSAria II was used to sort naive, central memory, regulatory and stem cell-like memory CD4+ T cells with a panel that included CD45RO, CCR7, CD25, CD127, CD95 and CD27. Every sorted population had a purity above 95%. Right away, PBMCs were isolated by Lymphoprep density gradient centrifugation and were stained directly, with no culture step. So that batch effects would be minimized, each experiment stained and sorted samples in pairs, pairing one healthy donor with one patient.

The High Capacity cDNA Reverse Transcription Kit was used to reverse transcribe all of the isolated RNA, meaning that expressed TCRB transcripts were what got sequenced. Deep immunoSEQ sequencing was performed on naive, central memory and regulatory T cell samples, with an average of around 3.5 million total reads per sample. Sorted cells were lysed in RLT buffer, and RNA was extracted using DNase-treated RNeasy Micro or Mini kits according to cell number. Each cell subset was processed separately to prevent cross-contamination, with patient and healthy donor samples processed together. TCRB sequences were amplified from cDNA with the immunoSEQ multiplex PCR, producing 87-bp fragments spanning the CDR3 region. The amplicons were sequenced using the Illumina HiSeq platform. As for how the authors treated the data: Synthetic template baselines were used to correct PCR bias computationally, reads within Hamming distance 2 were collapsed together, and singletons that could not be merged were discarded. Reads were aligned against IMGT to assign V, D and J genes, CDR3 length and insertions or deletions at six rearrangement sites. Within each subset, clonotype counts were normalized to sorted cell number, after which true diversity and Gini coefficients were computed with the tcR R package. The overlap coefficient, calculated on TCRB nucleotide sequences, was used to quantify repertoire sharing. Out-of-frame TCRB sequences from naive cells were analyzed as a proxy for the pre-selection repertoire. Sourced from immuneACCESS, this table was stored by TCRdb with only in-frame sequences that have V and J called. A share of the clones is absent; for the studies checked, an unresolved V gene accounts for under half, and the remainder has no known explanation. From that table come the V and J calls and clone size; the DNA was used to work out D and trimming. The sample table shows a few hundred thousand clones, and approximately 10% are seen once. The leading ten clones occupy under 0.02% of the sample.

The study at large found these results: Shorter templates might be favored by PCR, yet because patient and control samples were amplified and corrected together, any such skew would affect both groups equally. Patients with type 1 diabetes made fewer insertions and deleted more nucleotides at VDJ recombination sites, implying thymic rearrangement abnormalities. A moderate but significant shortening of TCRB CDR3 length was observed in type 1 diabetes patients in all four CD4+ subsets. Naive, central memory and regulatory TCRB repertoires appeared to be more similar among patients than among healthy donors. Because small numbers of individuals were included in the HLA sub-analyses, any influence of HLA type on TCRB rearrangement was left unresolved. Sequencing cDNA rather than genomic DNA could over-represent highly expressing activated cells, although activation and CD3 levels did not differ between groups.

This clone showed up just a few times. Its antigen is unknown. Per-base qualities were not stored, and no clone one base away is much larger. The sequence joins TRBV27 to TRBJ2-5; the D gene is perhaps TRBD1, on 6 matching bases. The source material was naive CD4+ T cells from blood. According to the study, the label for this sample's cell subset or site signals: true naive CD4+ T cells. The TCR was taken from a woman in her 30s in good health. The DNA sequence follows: TGTGCCAGCAGTTTCAGGGGCCGAGAGACCCAGTACTTC. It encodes CASSFRGRETQYF.